The 14 T cell receptor beta chains reported below all come from one sample, sequenced in a study of control samples from healthy donors and cancer patients (dated by TCRdb to the early 2020s). The method behind the library was the immunoSEQ multiplex PCR assay. As stored in TCRdb, this immuneACCESS dataset retains in-frame rearrangements with V and J assigned. A fraction of the clones does not appear; measured against another copy, unresolved V genes explain less than half of the discrepancy, and the remainder lacks a known reason. Within this sample are some 150,000 clones, with about 90% of them counted one time only. Around 7.3% of the sample comes from the top ten. The specimen sequenced was blood. All receptors derive from a man aged 18 to 30 in good health.

The chain employs TRBV4-1 and TRBJ1-2; D may be TRBD1 (6 bases). This CDR3 spans 16 amino acids. V lost 1 base and J lost 6, with 18 bases in between. Germline V gives CDR1 MGHRA, CDR2 YSYEKL. CDR3 residues: CASSQVRGPRDHGYTF. CDR3 bases: TGCGCCAGCAGCCAAGTGCGGGGGCCCCGGGACCATGGCTACACCTTC.

This clone was recorded once. The chain is built from TRBV5-4 and TRBJ2-5; 8 bases map to TRBD1. The CDR3 consists of 15 residues. The ends lost 4 bases at V and 4 bases at J; junction bases unmatched: 9. CDR1 SGHNT and CDR2 YYREEE come from the germline V gene (reference sequence). This chain's CDR3 is CASSADRVYGETQYF. For the CDR3, the DNA is TGTGCCAGCAGCGCGGACAGGGTTTATGGAGAGACCCAGTACTTC.

This chain uses TRBV4-1 with TRBJ2-1; 10 bases agree with TRBD2. The germline V gene has CDR1 MGHRA and CDR2 YSYEKL. This CDR3 comprises 16 residues. The V segment lost 4 bases and the J segment 8 bases; nucleotides outside the gene matches: 11. This CDR3 reads CASSRQERGGLDEQFF. Here the CDR3 DNA reads TGCGCCAGCAGCCGCCAGGAGCGGGGGGGCCTCGATGAGCAGTTCTTC.

This clone was picked up a small number of times. This rearrangement joins TRBV4-1 to TRBJ2-3; D is perhaps TRBD1 or TRBD2 (5 bases each). The germline V and J ends were trimmed by 1 base and 8 bases, with 10 bases remaining between them. Germline-derived CDR1 and CDR2 are MGHRA and YSYEKL. The CDR3 length is 13 residues. CDR3 sequence reads: CASSQVRDGTQYF. The CDR3, as DNA: TGCGCCAGCAGCCAAGTCAGGGACGGTACGCAGTATTTT.

The gene calls are TRBV14 and TRBJ1-4, with a possible D match to TRBD1 (5 bases). Germline assignment: CDR1 SGHDN and CDR2 FVKESK. The CDR3 contains 13 residues. Trimming left V 3 bases short and J 8 bases short, with 10 bases between. CDR3 nucleotide sequence: TGTGCCAGCAGCCAGGGACTTAGAGAAAAACTGTTTTTT. It is translated as CASSQGLREKLFF. The variable domain in full, with the rest retrieved from reference TRBV14 and TRBJ1-4, is EAGVTQFPSHSVIEKGQTVTLRCDPISGHDNLYWYRRVMGKEIKFLLHFVKESKQDESGMPNNRFLAERTGGTYSTLKVQPAELEDSGVYFCASSQGLREKLFFGSGTQLSVL.

The chain employs TRBV7-6 and TRBJ2-2; 10 nucleotides match TRBD1. The V and J ends lost 5 bases and 7 bases, in that order; junction bases with no gene match: 13. The CDR3 length is 17 residues. The germline V gene has CDR1 SGHVS and CDR2 FNYEAQ. DNA of the CDR3: TGTGCCAGCAGCCCCACGGCGGGACAGGGGTTTGGCGGGGAGCTGTTTTTT. It yields the protein CASSPTAGQGFGGELFF.

The chain carries TRBV5-4 and TRBJ2-1; D unresolved. In germline, CDR1 is SGHNT, CDR2 YYREEE (reference sequence). Trimming shortened V by 2 bases and J by 4 bases, and 13 bases separated the two germline ends. This CDR3 spans 15 amino acids. CDR3 region: CASSFPTETYNEQFF. The CDR3 bases are TGTGCCAGCAGCTTCCCCACAGAGACATACAATGAGCAGTTCTTC. The full variable domain, completed using reference TRBV5-4 and TRBJ2-1, is ETGVTQSPTHLIKTRGQQVTLRCSSQSGHNTVSWYQQALGQGPQFIFQYYREEENGRGNFPPRFSGLQFPNYSSELNVNALELDDSALYLCASSFPTETYNEQFFGPGTRLTVL.

This sequence joins TRBV7-2 and TRBJ2-3, with TRBD2 matching over 14 bases. This CDR3 is built from 19 residues. Trimming took 5 bases from V and 4 from J; bases not matched to a gene: 14. Germline CDR1 SGHTA, CDR2 FQGNSA. In DNA, the CDR3 is TGTGCCAGCAGCCCTCTTGGACTAGCGGGGGGCTCGGGGCCAGATACGCAGTATTTT. Translation: CASSPLGLAGGSGPDTQYF.

The V gene is TRBV6-5, the J gene TRBJ2-3; the match to TRBD2 covers 11 bases. V gave up 5 bases and J gave up 7 bases; unmatched junction bases: 5. This CDR3 spans 14 amino acids. CDR1 is MNHEY, CDR2 SVGAGI, per germline. This CDR3 is CASSRLAGMNTQYF. CDR3 bases: TGTGCCAGCAGTCGACTAGCGGGGATGAATACGCAGTATTTT.

This rearrangement joins TRBV9 to TRBJ2-7; D is uncertain. Germline values: CDR1 SGDLS, CDR2 YYNGEE. V lost 3 bases, J lost 4 bases, and 11 bases lay in between. This CDR3 contains 13 residues. In DNA, the CDR3 is TGTGCCAGCAGCGGAACGGGTTCATACGAGCAGTACTTC. It yields the protein CASSGTGSYEQYF.

The chain combines TRBV14 with TRBJ2-7; tentative D call: TRBD1 (5 bases). The CDR3 has 14 residues. Trimming took off 4 bases at V and 4 bases at J, with 14 bases between the two ends. CDR1 is SGHDN and CDR2 is FVKESK in the germline V gene. The CDR3: CASSPRQGSYEQYF. CDR3 DNA: TGTGCCAGCAGCCCCCGGCAGGGTAGTTACGAGCAGTACTTC. Based on the CDR3 plus reference TRBV14 and TRBJ2-7, the full variable domain is EAGVTQFPSHSVIEKGQTVTLRCDPISGHDNLYWYRRVMGKEIKFLLHFVKESKQDESGMPNNRFLAERTGGTYSTLKVQPAELEDSGVYFCASSPRQGSYEQYFGPGTRLTVT.

On this clone itself: Other DNA sequences in the sample encode the same CDR3. This rearrangement joins TRBV9 to TRBJ2-3; 11 bases line up with TRBD2. Trimming removed 0 bases from V and 2 bases from J; junction bases left unmatched: 2. Germline CDR1 and CDR2: SGDLS and YYNGEE. CDR3 length: 16 residues. The CDR3 bases are TGTGCCAGCAGCGTAGCTAGCGGGGGGCCCACAGATACGCAGTATTTT. It codes for CASSVASGGPTDTQYF.

J is TRBJ2-3 and V is TRBV29-1, with unresolved D. Trimming shortened V by 3 bases and J by 5 bases, and 9 bases separated the two germline ends. Germline V gene lookup returns CDR1 SQVTM and CDR2 ANQGSEA. The CDR3 has 12 amino acids. The CDR3 loop is CSVEQVGDTQYF. CDR3 bases: TGCAGCGTTGAGCAGGTGGGAGATACGCAGTATTTT.

This clone has just one count. The V and J genes are TRBV6-5 and TRBJ2-1, with 11 bases that match TRBD1. In germline, CDR1 is MNHEY, CDR2 SVGAGI. The CDR3 length is 14 residues. V was pared by 7 bases and J by 8 bases, with 7 bases of the junction left unmatched. CDR3 in DNA: TGTGCCAGCACCCCGGGACAGGGGGTGTATGAGCAGTTCTTC. This codes for CASTPGQGVYEQFF.